What follows describes a single TCR beta chain. Its antigen is unidentified. Germline CDR1 and CDR2: SQVTM and ANQGSEA. V lost 4 bases and J 0 bases, leaving 10 bases between the germline ends. The CDR3 is 13 amino acids. This entry is derived from a study of T-cell memory formation after mild COVID-19. Across the study: Most TCR clusters belonged to a single donor. The study, taken as a whole, reports: Chiefly within CM and EM were the contracting CD4+ clones; CD8+ ones were within EMRA.

5'RACE with constant-segment primers built TCRalpha and TCRbeta cDNA libraries with UMIs. TCRdb called the 5' RACE reads again in MiXCR, with one record for every CDR3 protein. The sample holds about 470,000 distinct CDR3 sequences, around a quarter seen once. This chain links TRBV29-1 with TRBJ2-7; D gene ambiguous. This receptor was identified in an adult woman who had mild COVID-19 (a few samples of this study predate the infection). Cell type and time point are not known. The sequenced sample consisted of PBMCs or a T cell subset sorted from them (not recorded which). CDR3 DNA: TGCAGCGTTGTCTGGACCTACTCCTACGAGCAGTACTTC. Translated, it gives CSVVWTYSYEQYF.